The clone carrying this T cell receptor beta chain was seen a handful of times. TCRdb ran MiXCR on the RT-PCR reads and lists one entry per CDR3 protein. The sample includes about 96,000 distinct CDR3 sequences, roughly 50% of them seen just once. This sample is part of a study of patients and donors after allogeneic stem cell transplantation. The sample consisted of blood, either unsorted or a sorted T cell fraction (not recorded which). This sequence originates from a human donor who was either an allogeneic HSCT recipient or a stem cell or donor lymphocyte infusion donor (not recorded which). It is not recorded whose cells these are; they may come from a transplant donor.

CDR3 coding DNA: TGTGCCAATCAGGGTGATCAGCCCCAGCATTTT. This encodes CANQGDQPQHF. The chain has TRBV27 and TRBJ1-5; D perhaps matches TRBD1 (5 bases). V lost 10 bases and J 5 bases, leaving 9 bases between the germline ends. Germline V gives CDR1 MNHEY, CDR2 SMNVEV (reference sequence). The CDR3 has 11 residues.